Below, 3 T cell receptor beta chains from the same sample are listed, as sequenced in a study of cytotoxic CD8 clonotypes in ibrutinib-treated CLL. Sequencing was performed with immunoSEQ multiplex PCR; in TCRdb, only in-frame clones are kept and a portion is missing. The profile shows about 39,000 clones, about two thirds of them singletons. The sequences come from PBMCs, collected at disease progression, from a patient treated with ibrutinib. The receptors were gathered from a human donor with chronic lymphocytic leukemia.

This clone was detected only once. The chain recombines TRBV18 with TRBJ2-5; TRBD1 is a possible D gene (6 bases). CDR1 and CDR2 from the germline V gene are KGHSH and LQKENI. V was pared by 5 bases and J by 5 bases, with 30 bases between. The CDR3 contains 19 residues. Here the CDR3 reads CASSSNQPQQGVIRETQYF. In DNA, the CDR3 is TGTGCCAGCTCATCGAACCAGCCACAACAGGGCGTAATACGGGAGACCCAGTACTTC. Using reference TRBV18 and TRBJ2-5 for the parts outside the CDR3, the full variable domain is NAGVMQNPRHLVRRRGQEARLRCSPMKGHSHVYWYRQLPEEGLKFMVYLQKENIIDESGMPKERFSAEFPKEGPSILRIQQVVRGDSAAYFCASSSNQPQQGVIRETQYFGPGTRLLVL.

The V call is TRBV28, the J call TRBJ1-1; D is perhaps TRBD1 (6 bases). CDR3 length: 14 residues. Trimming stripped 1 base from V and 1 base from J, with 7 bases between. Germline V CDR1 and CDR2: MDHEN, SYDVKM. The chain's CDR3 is CASSLLDRNTEAFF. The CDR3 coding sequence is TGTGCCAGCAGTTTATTGGACAGGAACACTGAAGCTTTCTTT.

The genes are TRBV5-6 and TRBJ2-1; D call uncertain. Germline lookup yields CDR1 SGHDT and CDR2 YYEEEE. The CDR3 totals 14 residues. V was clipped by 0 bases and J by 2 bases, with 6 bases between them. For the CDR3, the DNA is TGTGCCAGCAGCTTGGGATTGACCTACAATGAGCAGTTCTTC. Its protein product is CASSLGLTYNEQFF.